The 8 T cell receptor beta chains below were found in one sample sequenced in a study of control samples from healthy donors and cancer patients. Data came from immunoSEQ multiplex PCR; TCRdb stores just in-frame clones and leaves some out. Of around 80,000 clones listed, 91% are singletons. Specimen: blood. These TCRs come from a man aged 45 to 65 in good health.

The chain employs TRBV5-1 and TRBJ2-3; 8 bases are a match to TRBD1. Germline-derived CDR1 and CDR2 are SGHRS and YFSETQ. The CDR3 runs to 15 residues. V was pared by 2 bases and J by 3 bases, with 5 bases of the junction left unmatched. CDR3 coding DNA: TGCGCCAGCAGCTTAGGCCAGGGGGCAACAGATACGCAGTATTTT. It is translated as CASSLGQGATDTQYF.

The chain joins TRBV11-2 to TRBJ1-2; D is undetermined. CDR1 is SGHAT, CDR2 FQNNGV, per germline. The CDR3 is 13 residues long. The V end was cut by 5 bases, the J end by 2 bases, with 9 bases between. CDR3 sequence reads: CASSDGLNYGYTF. The CDR3 nucleotides read TGTGCCAGCAGCGACGGGCTAAACTATGGCTACACCTTC.

The chain recombines TRBV19 with TRBJ2-5, with D unclear. The CDR3 contains 13 residues. V lost 3 bases, J lost 4 bases, and 9 bases lay in between. Per germline, CDR1 LNHDA and CDR2 SQIVND (reference sequence). The chain's CDR3 is CASSMSPIETQYF. The DNA for the CDR3 is TGTGCCAGTAGTATGTCGCCGATAGAGACCCAGTACTTC.

This clone was detected only a few times. The genes are TRBV6-4 and TRBJ1-6; D call uncertain. The CDR3 totals 15 residues. Germline CDR1 reads MRHNA; CDR2 reads SNTAGT. V was pared by 3 bases and J by 7 bases, with 13 bases between. The CDR3 spells CASSEDGLLNSPLHF. The CDR3 DNA is TGTGCCAGCAGTGAGGACGGACTTTTGAATTCACCCCTCCACTTT.

This rearrangement joins TRBV29-1 to TRBJ1-4; 8 positions agree with TRBD1. Looked up from germline, CDR1 is SQVTM and CDR2 is ANQGSEA. This CDR3 is built from 13 residues. Trimming removed 6 bases from V and 8 bases from J; junction bases left unmatched: 8. The CDR3 reads CSVQGARGEKLFF. CDR3 DNA: TGCAGCGTGCAGGGGGCGCGGGGGGAAAAACTGTTTTTT.

The CDR3 DNA reads as TGCAGCGTTGCGGACAGGACGAACACTGAAGCTTTCTTT. Protein product: CSVADRTNTEAFF. The chain employs TRBV29-1 and TRBJ1-1; 7 bases map to TRBD1. In germline, CDR1 is SQVTM, CDR2 ANQGSEA. The CDR3 is 13 residues long. V trimming: 4 bases; J trimming: 1 base; junction bases outside the gene matches: 3.

V usage is TRBV19 and J usage is TRBJ2-2, with D perhaps matching TRBD1 (5 bases). The germline V gene has CDR1 LNHDA and CDR2 SQIVND (reference sequence). Deletions cut 5 bases from V and 4 bases from J, with 14 bases between. The CDR3 is 15 amino acids. This chain's CDR3 is CASSPQEGVTGELFF. The CDR3 bases are TGTGCCAGTAGTCCCCAGGAAGGGGTCACCGGGGAGCTGTTTTTT.

The rearrangement uses TRBV11-2 and TRBJ2-7; no clear D gene. With 6 bases removed from V and 5 bases from J, the gap between germline ends came to 11 bases. This CDR3 region has 12 residues. CDR1 is SGHAT, CDR2 FQNNGV, per germline. CDR3 in amino acids: CASSLNFNEQYF. CDR3 bases: TGTGCCAGCAGTTTAAACTTTAACGAGCAGTACTTC.